This T cell receptor beta chain stems from a study of T-cell reconstitution after alpha-beta-depleted transplantation in children (dated by TCRdb to the mid-2010s). Notes on the research overall: T-cell immune reconstitution after TCRalphabeta/CD19-depleted allogeneic hematopoietic cell transplantation in children was quantitatively tracked in the study by means of TCR repertoire profiling. Results and caveats for the whole study, not just this receptor: The high TCRbeta diversity at day 60 in some patients was ascribed to recipient T cells and intrathymic progenitors that had survived conditioning. The apparently early recovery of alphabetaT-cell counts about two months after transplant reportedly depended on only several hundred rapidly expanded clones that came from non-depleted graft cells. Over subsequent months, a decline in hyperexpanded clone frequencies was noted, and after one year, T-cell counts and TCRbeta diversity were mostly ascribed to newly produced T cells.

This clonotype was recorded at least ten times. This clone's antigen is unknown. Nothing much larger sits one base from this clone, and base qualities are not available. Library construction relied on PCR. Instrument on record: Illumina HiSeq 2500. TCR library preparation used molecular barcoding, with unique molecular identifiers applied to normalize quantification of the TCRbeta repertoire. Starting from the raw public reads, TCRdb applied fastp trimming at Q25, assembled clones with MiXCR and retained in-frame beta chains. A single entry per CDR3 protein holds the most common genes and DNA from its merged rows. The table for this sample lists around 700,000 distinct CDR3 sequences; roughly 13% of them were counted only once. Clones ranked in the top ten supply 0.75% to 0.85% of the sample. This specimen's treatment or condition label, interpreted: allogeneic hematopoietic cell transplantation with graft depleted of TCRalphabeta T cells and CD19 B cells. Transplant recipients were children who received TCRalphabeta/CD19-depleted allogeneic hematopoietic cell grafts.

The cysteine opens and the phenylalanine closes a CDR3 of 12 amino acids. Here the CDR3 DNA is all that survives: 36 bases in frame from base 1. Trimming takes 5 bases from V and 5 bases from J, and the germline ends sit 10 bases apart. CDR1 and CDR2 are drawn from the germline V gene: SGHVS, FQNEAQ. In this chain, TRBV7-8 is recombined with TRBJ2-7; a confident D gene designation cannot be given. This TCR was recovered from a girl aged 2 to 10 with congenital amegakaryocytic thrombocytopenia, due to receive a stem cell transplant. The sequences come from PBMCs, collected before TCRalphabeta/CD19-depleted stem cell transplant. This receptor has the CDR3 CASSLRSHEQYF. The DNA sequence is TGTGCCAGCAGCCTGAGGTCCCACGAGCAGTACTTC.